These 10 T cell receptor beta chains were sequenced from one sample in a study of blood T cell repertoires in COVID-19. Produced via immunoSEQ multiplex PCR; TCRdb's table is partial and in-frame only. Of some 220,000 clones listed, 65% to 85% were seen once; the top ten hold roughly 13%. The sample taken for sequencing was peripheral blood. The receptors derive from a human donor in a cohort sampled during active COVID-19.

J is TRBJ2-7 and V is TRBV19; 9 bases are shared with TRBD1. V was clipped by 8 bases and J by 1 base; unmatched bases: 9. This CDR3 contains 15 residues. Germline CDR1 reads LNHDA; CDR2 reads SQIVND (reference sequence). For the CDR3, the DNA is TGTGCCAGTGCCCCTGGGACAGGGTCATCCTACGAGCAGTACTTC. Protein: CASAPGTGSSYEQYF.

The V call is TRBV7-2, the J call TRBJ1-1; D ambiguous. V shed 1 base and J shed 8 bases, with 11 bases lying between them. Germline V gene sequence: CDR1 SGHTA, CDR2 FQGNSA. This CDR3 contains 13 residues. The DNA for the CDR3 is TGTGCCAGCAGCTTAGTGGGCAGGCCCGAAGCTTTCTTT. Residues: CASSLVGRPEAFF.

V usage is TRBV4-2 and J usage is TRBJ2-6; D is possibly TRBD2 (6 bases). From germline, CDR1 is LGHNA and CDR2 YNFKEQ. Trimming left V 4 bases short and J 1 base short, with 11 bases between. The CDR3 consists of 16 residues. The CDR3 loop is CASSPRRDSGANVLTF. The CDR3 bases are TGTGCCAGCAGCCCCCGGAGGGATTCTGGGGCCAACGTCCTGACTTTC.

The chain is built from TRBV18 and TRBJ1-4, with D perhaps matching TRBD1 (5 bases). CDR3 length equals 14 residues. V was cut by 8 bases and J by 6 bases, with 16 bases left in between. The V gene's germline CDR1 is KGHSH and CDR2 LQKENI. CDR3 bases: TGTGCCAGCCGAATTTCGGGGGAAGATGAAAAACTGTTTTTT. Translation: CASRISGEDEKLFF.

The V gene is TRBV18, the J gene TRBJ2-2; TRBD1 aligns across 12 bases. CDR3 size: 18 residues. Germline CDR1 and CDR2: KGHSH and LQKENI. The V gene end was trimmed by 6 bases and the J gene end by 1 base; junction bases not matched to a gene: 9. The CDR3 loop is CASSRPGQGAWNTGELFF. The CDR3 region has the DNA TGTGCCAGCTCTCGTCCGGGACAGGGGGCTTGGAACACCGGGGAGCTGTTTTTT.

In its sample, this clone was seen a few times. V and J are TRBV19 and TRBJ1-5; possibly TRBD1 for D (5 bases). V was clipped by 6 bases and J by 0 bases, with 12 bases between them. This CDR3 comprises 15 residues. Per the germline V gene, CDR1 is LNHDA and CDR2 is SQIVND (reference sequence). CDR3 residues: CASSLGGISNQPQHF. The CDR3 nucleotides read TGTGCCAGTAGCCTTGGGGGGATTAGCAATCAGCCCCAGCATTTT.

V usage is TRBV5-4 and J usage is TRBJ2-1, with D unresolved. Trimming removed 0 bases at V and 8 bases at J, with 6 bases between. CDR1 SGHNT and CDR2 YYREEE come from the germline V gene (reference sequence). The CDR3 runs 12 residues. The CDR3, as DNA: TGTGCCAGCAGCTTGGCGGTAGATGAGCAGTTCTTC. Its translation is CASSLAVDEQFF. Full variable domain (rest looked up from reference TRBV5-4 and TRBJ2-1): ETGVTQSPTHLIKTRGQQVTLRCSSQSGHNTVSWYQQALGQGPQFIFQYYREEENGRGNFPPRFSGLQFPNYSSELNVNALELDDSALYLCASSLAVDEQFFGPGTRLTVL.

This sequence joins TRBV5-1 and TRBJ1-6, with D tentatively TRBD1 (6 bases). This CDR3 region has 14 residues. Germline V gene sequence: CDR1 SGHRS, CDR2 YFSETQ. Trimming removed 5 bases at V and 10 bases at J, with 16 bases between. The CDR3 reads CASRPTGNRSPLHF. In DNA form, the CDR3 reads TGCGCCAGCAGACCTACAGGGAACCGATCACCCCTCCACTTT.

This sequence joins TRBV5-1 and TRBJ2-3; the match to TRBD1 covers 7 bases. The trim removed 0 bases at V and 2 bases at J, leaving 6 bases unmatched. The CDR3 spans 16 residues. The V gene's germline CDR1 is SGHRS and CDR2 YFSETQ. The CDR3 DNA reads as TGCGCCAGCAGCTTGGACAGGGGAACGGACACAGATACGCAGTATTTT. Its translation: CASSLDRGTDTDTQYF.

This clone was picked up a small number of times. The genes are TRBV5-5 and TRBJ2-7; 7 bases align to TRBD1. From germline, CDR1 is SGHKS and CDR2 YYEKEE (reference sequence). The CDR3 has 12 amino acids. The V and J ends lost 3 bases and 3 bases, in that order; junction bases with no gene match: 0. The CDR3 loop is CASSWTGYEQYF. The CDR3 region has the DNA TGTGCCAGCAGCTGGACAGGCTACGAGCAGTACTTC.